Here is one TCR beta chain with its context. TCRdb keeps only in-frame clones here, not all; method: immunoSEQ multiplex PCR. Among roughly 200,000 clones listed, 65% to 90% were seen once. CDR1 LNHDA and CDR2 SQIVND come from the germline V gene (reference sequence). V was clipped by 1 base and J by 6 bases; unmatched bases: 1. The CDR3 spans 14 residues. This study enrolled people aged about 18 to 90 from 24 US geographic areas. Participants' own reports of clinical history determined their cohort assignment. These data belong to a study of blood T cell repertoires in COVID-19. Across the whole study: Samples of COVID-19 (acute and convalescent) were obtained from the United States, Italy and Spain. Sample material is recorded as cDNA or gDNA derived from T cells, B-cell-depleted T cells, or PBMCs.

The clonotype originates from a woman aged 25 to 39 who had been exposed to COVID-19. Input material: PBMCs or T cells enriched from blood (not recorded which). The V gene is TRBV19, the J gene TRBJ1-5; 9 bases match TRBD1. The CDR3 DNA reads TGTGCCAGTAGTATAGGACAGGGGGTTCAGCCCCAGCATTTT. Translating it yields CASSIGQGVQPQHF.